The rows below give T cell receptor beta chains drawn from one sample of a study of CD8 T cells in Susac syndrome. TCRdb ran MiXCR on the immunoSEQ multiplex PCR reads and lists one entry per CDR3 protein. In the table there are over 150,000 distinct CDR3 sequences, over 90% of which are singletons. Sequencing input: CD4+ T cells from PBMCs. The receptors here all came from a human donor with Susac syndrome. CDR3s include the opening cysteine and the closing phenylalanine or tryptophan. The order of the fields is J gene, V gene, CDR3 length, clone size, D gene, CDR3 protein, CDR3 DNA. A D gene is named only where the DNA matches it firmly. Clone sizes are given selectively: once, few, many, or a class where the clone is expanded.

J: TRBJ2-2
V: TRBV24-1
length: 18
size: -
D: TRBD2
CDR3: CATSDLPLLAGGTGELFF
DNA: TGTGCCACCAGTGATTTGCCACTCCTAGCGGGGGGCACCGGGGAGCTGTTTTTT

J: TRBJ2-7
V: TRBV4-3
length: 15
size: -
D: -
CDR3: CASSQDWTGAYEQYF
DNA: TGCGCCAGCAGCCAAGACTGGACGGGTGCCTACGAGCAGTACTTC

J: TRBJ1-5
V: TRBV20-1
length: 13
size: -
D: -
CDR3: CSARTGFNQPQHF
DNA: TGCAGTGCTAGGACAGGTTTCAATCAGCCCCAGCATTTT

J: TRBJ2-3
V: TRBV20-1
length: 11
size: once
D: TRBD2
CDR3: CSARGSGGSLF
DNA: TGCAGTGCTAGAGGTAGCGGGGGAAGCCTTTTT

J: TRBJ1-4
V: TRBV18
length: 17
size: -
D: -
CDR3: CASSPRSDLSTNEKLFF
DNA: TGTGCCAGCTCACCCCGCTCGGACCTCTCAACTAATGAAAAACTGTTTTTT

J: TRBJ2-5
V: TRBV20-1
length: 14
size: -
D: -
CDR3: CSARSPSARETQYF
DNA: TGCAGTGCTAGAAGTCCTAGCGCTAGAGAGACCCAGTACTTC

J: TRBJ1-3
V: TRBV27
length: 18
size: -
D: -
CDR3: CASSLKFARANSGNTIYF
DNA: TGTGCCAGCAGTTTAAAGTTCGCCAGGGCCAACTCTGGAAACACCATATATTTT

J: TRBJ2-3
V: TRBV9
length: 13
size: -
D: -
CDR3: CASTPRSTDTQYF
DNA: TGTGCCAGCACCCCCCGTAGCACAGATACGCAGTATTTT

J: TRBJ1-4
V: TRBV6-5
length: 14
size: -
D: TRBD1
CDR3: CASSYSAGGEKLFF
DNA: TGTGCCAGCAGTTACTCGGCAGGGGGTGAAAAACTGTTTTTT

J: TRBJ2-1
V: TRBV14
length: 14
size: -
D: -
CDR3: CASSPRGTNNEQFF
DNA: TGTGCCAGCAGCCCCAGGGGGACTAACAATGAGCAGTTCTTC

J: TRBJ2-7
V: TRBV20-1
length: 11
size: -
D: -
CDR3: CSARAPGEQYF
DNA: TGCAGTGCTAGGGCGCCCGGCGAGCAGTACTTC

J: TRBJ1-2
V: TRBV27
length: 14
size: once
D: -
CDR3: CASSVRGGNYGYTF
DNA: TGTGCCAGCAGTGTCAGGGGTGGTAACTATGGCTACACCTTC

J: TRBJ2-4
V: TRBV15
length: 15
size: -
D: -
CDR3: CATSRDVTARNIQYF
DNA: TGTGCCACCAGCAGAGATGTCACAGCAAGAAACATTCAGTACTTC

J: TRBJ1-1
V: TRBV11-2
length: 14
size: -
D: -
CDR3: CASSLTRVSAEAFF
DNA: TGTGCCAGCAGCTTAACTCGGGTTTCCGCTGAAGCTTTCTTT

J: TRBJ2-7
V: TRBV28
length: 19
size: -
D: TRBD2
CDR3: CASSLTQGLAGGPFHEQYF
DNA: TGTGCCAGCAGTTTGACCCAAGGACTAGCGGGAGGGCCATTCCACGAGCAGTACTTC

J: TRBJ1-3
V: TRBV7-9
length: 13
size: -
D: -
CDR3: CASSRSSGNTIYF
DNA: TGTGCCAGCAGTCGTTCATCTGGAAACACCATATATTTT

J: TRBJ2-7
V: TRBV5-1
length: 13
size: -
D: -
CDR3: CASSLDRPYEQYF
DNA: TGCGCCAGCAGCTTGGACAGGCCCTACGAGCAGTACTTC

J: TRBJ2-7
V: TRBV11-2
length: 14
size: once
D: -
CDR3: CASSRIDRSYEQYF
DNA: TGTGCCAGCAGCCGAATTGACAGGTCCTACGAGCAGTACTTC

J: TRBJ2-4
V: TRBV6-5
length: 14
size: -
D: TRBD2
CDR3: CASSGLAGANIQYF
DNA: TGTGCCAGCAGCGGACTAGCGGGGGCCAACATTCAGTACTTC

J: TRBJ2-1
V: TRBV20-1
length: 12
size: -
D: TRBD2
CDR3: CSASGRANEQFF
DNA: TGCAGTGCTAGCGGGAGGGCCAATGAGCAGTTCTTC

J: TRBJ1-5
V: TRBV12-3/TRBV12-4
length: 14
size: -
D: -
CDR3: CASSLSLGEQPQHF
DNA: TGTGCCAGCAGTTTATCCCTCGGGGAACAGCCCCAGCATTTT

J: TRBJ1-2
V: TRBV5-6
length: 12
size: -
D: -
CDR3: CASTPDGYGYTF
DNA: TGTGCCAGCACCCCGGATGGCTATGGCTACACCTTC

J: TRBJ2-5
V: TRBV29-1
length: 16
size: -
D: -
CDR3: CSVGRAANARLVTQYF
DNA: TGCAGCGTTGGCCGGGCCGCCAACGCCCGGTTGGTGACCCAGTACTTC

J: TRBJ1-6
V: TRBV18
length: 15
size: -
D: -
CDR3: CASSPPTARDSPLHF
DNA: TGTGCCAGCTCACCACCGACAGCTAGAGATTCACCCCTCCACTTT

J: TRBJ2-5
V: TRBV7-2
length: 13
size: -
D: -
CDR3: CASSLSAKGTQYF
DNA: TGTGCCAGCAGCTTGTCCGCTAAGGGGACCCAGTACTTC

J: TRBJ2-3
V: TRBV7-9
length: 14
size: -
D: -
CDR3: CASSVIQVPDTQYF
DNA: TGTGCCAGCAGCGTCATACAGGTCCCAGATACGCAGTATTTT

J: TRBJ1-2
V: TRBV7-3
length: 14
size: -
D: -
CDR3: CASSPRGADYGYTF
DNA: TGTGCCAGCAGCCCCCGGGGGGCGGACTATGGCTACACCTTC

J: TRBJ2-3
V: TRBV11-2
length: 15
size: -
D: TRBD2
CDR3: CASSGLAGITDTQYF
DNA: TGTGCCAGCTCGGGGCTAGCGGGAATCACAGATACGCAGTATTTT

J: TRBJ2-1
V: TRBV18
length: 17
size: once
D: TRBD1
CDR3: CASSRDRGAKDANEQFF
DNA: TGTGCCAGCTCGCGCGACAGGGGGGCGAAGGATGCCAATGAGCAGTTCTTC

J: TRBJ2-3
V: TRBV30
length: 13
size: -
D: -
CDR3: CAWSWGSADTQYF
DNA: TGTGCCTGGAGTTGGGGGAGTGCAGATACGCAGTATTTT

J: TRBJ2-3
V: TRBV3-1
length: 16
size: -
D: -
CDR3: CASSQVWGAGADTQYF
DNA: TGTGCCAGCAGCCAAGTGTGGGGGGCAGGGGCAGATACGCAGTATTTT

J: TRBJ2-5
V: TRBV2
length: 13
size: -
D: -
CDR3: CASSVGPLETQYF
DNA: TGTGCCAGCAGTGTTGGCCCCCTAGAGACCCAGTACTTC

J: TRBJ2-2
V: TRBV30
length: 15
size: -
D: -
CDR3: CAWSGVGSNTGELFF
DNA: TGTGCCTGGAGTGGAGTGGGGTCGAACACCGGGGAGCTGTTTTTT

J: TRBJ1-2
V: TRBV20-1
length: 15
size: -
D: -
CDR3: CSAPLGPISSYGYTF
DNA: TGCAGTGCTCCCCTCGGCCCTATATCATCCTATGGCTACACCTTC

J: TRBJ2-1
V: TRBV25-1
length: 16
size: -
D: TRBD2
CDR3: CASSDGRSSGILEQFF
DNA: TGTGCCAGCAGTGACGGTAGGTCTAGCGGGATTCTTGAGCAGTTCTTC

J: TRBJ2-2
V: TRBV18
length: 16
size: once
D: -
CDR3: CASSPPLVPNTGELFF
DNA: TGTGCCAGCTCACCACCGTTGGTACCGAACACCGGGGAGCTGTTTTTT

J: TRBJ2-7
V: TRBV5-1
length: 14
size: -
D: -
CDR3: CASSPQGTGDEQYF
DNA: TGCGCCAGCAGTCCGCAGGGAACTGGGGACGAGCAGTACTTC

J: TRBJ2-7
V: TRBV29-1
length: 12
size: -
D: TRBD1
CDR3: CSVGDRGYEQYF
DNA: TGCAGCGTTGGGGACAGGGGCTACGAGCAGTACTTC

J: TRBJ1-4
V: TRBV5-1
length: 15
size: -
D: TRBD1
CDR3: CASSFSGTVDEKLFF
DNA: TGCGCCAGCAGCTTCTCCGGGACAGTCGATGAAAAACTGTTTTTT

J: TRBJ1-2
V: TRBV12-3/TRBV12-4
length: 12
size: -
D: -
CDR3: CASSPIIDGYTF
DNA: TGTGCCAGCAGTCCTATCATCGATGGCTACACCTTC

J: TRBJ1-5
V: TRBV7-2
length: 18
size: -
D: TRBD1
CDR3: CASSLGSTGGLSNQPQHF
DNA: TGTGCCAGCAGCTTAGGATCAACAGGGGGTCTTAGCAATCAGCCCCAGCATTTT

J: TRBJ1-2
V: TRBV5-1
length: 15
size: -
D: -
CDR3: CASSPSWGGQRGYTF
DNA: TGCGCCAGCAGCCCCTCCTGGGGGGGGCAGCGTGGCTACACCTTC

J: TRBJ1-2
V: TRBV30
length: 14
size: -
D: TRBD1
CDR3: CAWSVLDRGSGYTF
DNA: TGTGCCTGGAGTGTACTCGACAGGGGGAGTGGCTACACCTTC

J: TRBJ2-3
V: TRBV29-1
length: 12
size: -
D: -
CDR3: CSVGMATDTQYF
DNA: TGCAGCGTGGGTATGGCCACAGATACGCAGTATTTT

J: TRBJ2-1
V: TRBV20-1
length: 14
size: -
D: -
CDR3: CSASRQGLHNEQFF
DNA: TGCAGTGCTAGTCGTCAGGGGCTCCACAATGAGCAGTTCTTC

J: TRBJ2-1
V: TRBV20-1
length: 14
size: -
D: -
CDR3: CSAASTSSYNEQFF
DNA: TGCAGTGCTGCGTCTACGAGCTCCTACAATGAGCAGTTCTTC

J: TRBJ2-1
V: TRBV6-5
length: 16
size: -
D: -
CDR3: CASSLYPGLNYNEQFF
DNA: TGTGCCAGCAGTTTGTACCCGGGACTCAACTACAATGAGCAGTTCTTC

J: TRBJ2-7
V: TRBV3-1
length: 12
size: once
D: -
CDR3: CASSSLLGEQYF
DNA: TGTGCCAGCAGCTCCTTGCTGGGCGAGCAGTACTTC

J: TRBJ2-7
V: TRBV20-1
length: 15
size: -
D: TRBD2
CDR3: CSATRSSGLPYEQYF
DNA: TGCAGTGCTACCAGGAGTAGCGGGCTACCCTACGAGCAGTACTTC

J: TRBJ2-7
V: TRBV12-3/TRBV12-4
length: 15
size: -
D: -
CDR3: CASTTGPSSSYEQYF
DNA: TGTGCCAGCACCACTGGGCCTAGCTCATCCTACGAGCAGTACTTC

J: TRBJ2-2
V: TRBV30
length: 16
size: -
D: TRBD1
CDR3: CAWRTGQGAFTGELFF
DNA: TGTGCCTGGAGAACCGGACAGGGGGCATTCACCGGGGAGCTGTTTTTT

J: TRBJ2-1
V: TRBV11-2
length: 15
size: -
D: -
CDR3: CASSLPLGGPNEQFF
DNA: TGTGCCAGCAGCTTGCCCCTTGGAGGGCCCAATGAGCAGTTCTTC

J: TRBJ1-2
V: TRBV19
length: 13
size: -
D: TRBD1
CDR3: CASSPDRGRGYTF
DNA: TGTGCCAGTAGTCCCGACAGGGGGCGCGGCTACACCTTC

J: TRBJ2-2
V: TRBV9
length: 16
size: -
D: TRBD2
CDR3: CASSVDGGRATGELFF
DNA: TGTGCCAGCAGCGTAGACGGCGGGAGGGCCACCGGGGAGCTGTTTTTT